This T cell receptor (beta chain) was observed in a study of CD8 T cells in Susac syndrome. Random hexamers were used to reverse transcribe about 0.45 to 1 ug of RNA. Each CDR3 protein gets one entry after TCRdb re-called the immunoSEQ multiplex PCR reads with MiXCR. This table has 170,000 or so distinct CDR3 sequences, around 94% appearing once. Sequencing of TCR beta was carried out in blood CD8+ and CD4+ T cells. What was sequenced was CD4+ T cells from PBMCs. This TCR was recovered from a human donor with Susac syndrome.

CDR3 nucleotide sequence: TGCAGTGCTAGTCGGGTGTCCATGGCCTCTGGGGCCAACGTCCTGACTTTC. As protein: CSASRVSMASGANVLTF. This chain links TRBV20-1 with TRBJ2-6; D remains ambiguous. Looked up from germline, CDR1 is DFQATT and CDR2 is SNEGSKA (reference sequence). With 3 bases removed from V and 0 bases from J, the gap between germline ends came to 15 bases. The CDR3 has 17 amino acids.